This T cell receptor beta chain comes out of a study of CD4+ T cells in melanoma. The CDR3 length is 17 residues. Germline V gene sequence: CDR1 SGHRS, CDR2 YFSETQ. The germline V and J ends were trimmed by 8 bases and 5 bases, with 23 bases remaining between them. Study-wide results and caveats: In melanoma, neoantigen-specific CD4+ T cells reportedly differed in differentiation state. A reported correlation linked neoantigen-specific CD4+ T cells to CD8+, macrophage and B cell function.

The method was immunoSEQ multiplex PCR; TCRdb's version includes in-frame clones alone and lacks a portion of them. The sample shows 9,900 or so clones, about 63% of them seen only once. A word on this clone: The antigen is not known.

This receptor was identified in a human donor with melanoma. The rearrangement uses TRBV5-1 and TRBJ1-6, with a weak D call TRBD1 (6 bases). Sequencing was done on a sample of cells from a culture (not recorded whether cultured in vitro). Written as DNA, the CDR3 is TGCGCCAGAACGATACAGGGCGGTCATACTCATAATTCACCCCTCCACTTT. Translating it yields CARTIQGGHTHNSPLHF.